These T cell receptor beta chains were read from a single sample in a study of a mutant IDH1 vaccine in newly diagnosed glioma. These receptors lack a known antigen. Profiling relied on immunoSEQ multiplex PCR, and the TCRdb table lists in-frame clones only, not all of them. Of about 60,000 clones in the sample, roughly 79% were seen once. This specimen was PBMCs, taken from a glioma patient whose treatment included an IDH1 peptide vaccine. The source is a middle-aged man with glioma. Each CDR3 is given with its conserved first and last residue. D genes are given only for firm matches. A row's size may be missing; if present it is once, few, many or a size class.

size,D,J,V,DNA,CDR3
.,TRBD2,TRBJ2-3,TRBV5-1,TGCGCCAGCAGCATGACTAGCGGGGGGGCTGGAGGCACAGATACGCAGTATTTT,CASSMTSGGAGGTDTQYF
.,TRBD1,TRBJ2-5,TRBV2,TGTGCCAGCACGAAGAGACCATCCGGGACAGGGCTTCAAGAGACCCAGTACTTC,CASTKRPSGTGLQETQYF
.,.,TRBJ2-7,TRBV9,TGTGCCAGCAGCGTAGAAGGCGGATCCTACGAGCAGTACTTC,CASSVEGGSYEQYF
.,.,TRBJ2-3,TRBV27,TGTGCCAGCAGCCCCGGGGCGCGGGGGCGATCTAGCACAGATACGCAGTATTTT,CASSPGARGRSSTDTQYF
once,TRBD2,TRBJ2-1,TRBV7-2,TGTGCCAGCAGCCTACTAGCGGGGGGGCTTCCTGTTGAGCAGTTCTTC,CASSLLAGGLPVEQFF
.,TRBD1,TRBJ1-2,TRBV2,TGTGCCAGCAGGCCCCGGAGACAGGGGTACCTCTATGGCTACACCTTC,CASRPRRQGYLYGYTF
.,.,TRBJ2-1,TRBV5-1,TGCGCCAGCAGCTTTACCGGGGGCGGTCACAATGAGCAGTTCTTC,CASSFTGGGHNEQFF
.,.,TRBJ2-3,TRBV9,TGTGCCAGCAGCGTATTCCACGGAGATACGCAGTATTTT,CASSVFHGDTQYF
few,.,TRBJ1-1,TRBV28,TGTGCCAGCGCCAGGAGGAGGAACACTGAAGCTTTCTTT,CASARRRNTEAFF
.,TRBD2,TRBJ2-2,TRBV18,TGTGCCAGCTCTCAAAAAGGGCCCGGGACTAGCGAGAACACCGGGGAGCTGTTTTTT,CASSQKGPGTSENTGELFF
.,.,TRBJ2-7,TRBV7-2,TGTGCCAGCAGCTTGCCCTCCCTCTACGAGCAGTACTTC,CASSLPSLYEQYF
.,TRBD2,TRBJ2-3,TRBV6-5,TGTGCCAGCACCACGGGGGGGCAAGGACGCACGCAGTATTTT,CASTTGGQGRTQYF
.,TRBD1,TRBJ2-3,TRBV7-3,TGTGCCAGCAGCCCCGACAGGGGCACAGATACGCAGTATTTT,CASSPDRGTDTQYF